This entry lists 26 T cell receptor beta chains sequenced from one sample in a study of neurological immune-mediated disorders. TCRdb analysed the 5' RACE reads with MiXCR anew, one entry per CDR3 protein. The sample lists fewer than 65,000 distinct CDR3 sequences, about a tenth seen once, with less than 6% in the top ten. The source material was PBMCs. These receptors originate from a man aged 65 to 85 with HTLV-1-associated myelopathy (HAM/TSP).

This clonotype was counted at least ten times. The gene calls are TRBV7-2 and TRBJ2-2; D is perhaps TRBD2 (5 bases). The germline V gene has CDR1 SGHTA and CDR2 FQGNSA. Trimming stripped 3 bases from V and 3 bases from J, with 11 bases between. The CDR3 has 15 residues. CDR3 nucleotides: TGTGCCAGCAGCTTCCAAAGCGGAGACACCGGGGAGCTGTTTTTT. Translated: CASSFQSGDTGELFF.

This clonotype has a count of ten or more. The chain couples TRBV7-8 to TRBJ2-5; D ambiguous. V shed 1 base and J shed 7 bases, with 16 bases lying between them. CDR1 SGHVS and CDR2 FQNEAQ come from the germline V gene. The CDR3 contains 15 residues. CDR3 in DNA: TGTGCCAGCAGCTTAGATTTGTCGAGGCCGGGGACCCAGTACTTC. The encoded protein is CASSLDLSRPGTQYF.

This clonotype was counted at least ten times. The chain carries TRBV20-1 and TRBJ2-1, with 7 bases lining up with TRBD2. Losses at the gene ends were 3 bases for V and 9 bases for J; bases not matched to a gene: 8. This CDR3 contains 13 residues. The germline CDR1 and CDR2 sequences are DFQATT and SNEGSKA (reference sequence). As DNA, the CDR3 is TGCAGTGCTAGGGGACTATCGTCTTTTGAGCAGTTCTTC. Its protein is CSARGLSSFEQFF.

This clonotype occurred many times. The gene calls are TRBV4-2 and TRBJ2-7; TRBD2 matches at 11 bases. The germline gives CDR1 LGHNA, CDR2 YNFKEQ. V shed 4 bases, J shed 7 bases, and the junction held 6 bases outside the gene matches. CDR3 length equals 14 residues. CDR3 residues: CASSPQLAGDEQYF. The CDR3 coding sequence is TGTGCCAGCAGCCCTCAACTAGCGGGAGATGAGCAGTACTTC.

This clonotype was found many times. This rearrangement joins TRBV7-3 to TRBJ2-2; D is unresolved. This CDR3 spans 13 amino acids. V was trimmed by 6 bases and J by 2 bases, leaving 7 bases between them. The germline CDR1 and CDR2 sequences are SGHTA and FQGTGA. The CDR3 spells CASSSPNTGELFF. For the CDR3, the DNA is TGTGCCAGCAGTTCGCCAAACACCGGGGAGCTGTTTTTT.

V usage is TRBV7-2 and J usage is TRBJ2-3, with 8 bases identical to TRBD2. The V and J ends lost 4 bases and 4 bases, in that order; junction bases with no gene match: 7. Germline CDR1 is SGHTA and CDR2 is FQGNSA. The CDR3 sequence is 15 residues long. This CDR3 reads CASSSDAGLADTQYF. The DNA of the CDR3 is TGTGCCAGCAGCTCGGACGCGGGACTAGCAGATACGCAGTATTTT.

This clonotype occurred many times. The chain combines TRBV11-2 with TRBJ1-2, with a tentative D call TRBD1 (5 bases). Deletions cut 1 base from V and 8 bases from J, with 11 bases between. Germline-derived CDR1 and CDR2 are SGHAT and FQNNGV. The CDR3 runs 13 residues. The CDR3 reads CASSLGREEGYTF. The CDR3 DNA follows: TGTGCCAGCAGCTTAGGCAGGGAAGAGGGCTACACCTTC.

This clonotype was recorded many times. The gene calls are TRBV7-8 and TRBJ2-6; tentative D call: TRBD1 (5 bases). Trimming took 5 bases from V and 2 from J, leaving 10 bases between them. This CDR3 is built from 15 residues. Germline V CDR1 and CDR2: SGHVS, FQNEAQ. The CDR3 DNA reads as TGTGCCAGCAGCAACGCAGGGACTGGGGCCAACGTCCTGACTTTC. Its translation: CASSNAGTGANVLTF. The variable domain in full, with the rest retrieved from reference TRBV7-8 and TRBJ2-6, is GAGVSQSPRYKVAKRGQDVALRCDPISGHVSLFWYQQALGQGPEFLTYFQNEAQLDKSGLPSDRFFAERPEGSVSTLKIQRTQQEDSAVYLCASSNAGTGANVLTFGAGSRLTVL.

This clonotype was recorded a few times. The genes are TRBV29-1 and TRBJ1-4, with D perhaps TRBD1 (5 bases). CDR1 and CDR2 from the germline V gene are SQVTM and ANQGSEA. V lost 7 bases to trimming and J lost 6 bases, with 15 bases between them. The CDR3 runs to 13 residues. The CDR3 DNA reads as TGCAGCGGAGGGACTTTGGGGGATGAAAAACTGTTTTTT. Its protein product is CSGGTLGDEKLFF.

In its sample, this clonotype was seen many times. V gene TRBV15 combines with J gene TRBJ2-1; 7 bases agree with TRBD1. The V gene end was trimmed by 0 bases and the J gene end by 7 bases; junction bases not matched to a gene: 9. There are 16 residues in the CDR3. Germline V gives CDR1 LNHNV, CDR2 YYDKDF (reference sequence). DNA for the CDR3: TGTGCCACCAGCAGAGACAGACAGGGTCTTCGAAATGAGCAGTTCTTC. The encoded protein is CATSRDRQGLRNEQFF.

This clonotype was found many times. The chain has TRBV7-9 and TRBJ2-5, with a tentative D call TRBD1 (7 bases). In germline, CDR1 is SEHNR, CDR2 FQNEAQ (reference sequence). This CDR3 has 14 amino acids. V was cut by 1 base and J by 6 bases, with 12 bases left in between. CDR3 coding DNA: TGTGCCAGCAGCTTAGGCGCAGGGGGGAAGACCCAGTACTTC. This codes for CASSLGAGGKTQYF. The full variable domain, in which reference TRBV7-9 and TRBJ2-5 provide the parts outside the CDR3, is DTGVSQNPRHKITKRGQNVTFRCDPISEHNRLYWYRQTLGQGPEFLTYFQNEAQLEKSRLLSDRFSAERPKGSFSTLEIQRTEQGDSAMYLCASSLGAGGKTQYFGPGTRLLVL.

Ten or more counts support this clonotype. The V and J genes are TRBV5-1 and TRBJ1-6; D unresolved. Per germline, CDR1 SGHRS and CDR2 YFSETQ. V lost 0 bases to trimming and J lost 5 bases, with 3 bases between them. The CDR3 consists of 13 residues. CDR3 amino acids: CASSLDDNSPLHF. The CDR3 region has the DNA TGCGCCAGCAGCTTGGATGATAATTCACCCCTCCACTTT.

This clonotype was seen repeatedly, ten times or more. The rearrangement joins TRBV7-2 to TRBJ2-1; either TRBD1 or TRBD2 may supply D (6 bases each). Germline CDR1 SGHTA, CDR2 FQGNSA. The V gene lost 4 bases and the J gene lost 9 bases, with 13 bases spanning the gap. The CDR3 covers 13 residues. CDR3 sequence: CASSYLKGGEQFF. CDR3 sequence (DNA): TGTGCCAGCAGCTATCTAAAGGGGGGTGAGCAGTTCTTC. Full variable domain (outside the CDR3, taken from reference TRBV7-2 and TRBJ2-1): GAGVSQSPSNKVTEKGKDVELRCDPISGHTALYWYRQSLGQGLEFLIYFQGNSAPDKSGLPSDRFSAERTGGSVSTLTIQRTQQEDSAVYLCASSYLKGGEQFFGPGTRLTVL.

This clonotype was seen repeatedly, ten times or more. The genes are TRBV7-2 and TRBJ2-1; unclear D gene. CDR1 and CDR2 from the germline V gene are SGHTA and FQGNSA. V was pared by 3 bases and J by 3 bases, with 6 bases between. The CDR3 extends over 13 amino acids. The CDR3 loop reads CASSFDIYNEQFF. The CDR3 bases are TGTGCCAGCAGCTTTGACATCTACAATGAGCAGTTCTTC.

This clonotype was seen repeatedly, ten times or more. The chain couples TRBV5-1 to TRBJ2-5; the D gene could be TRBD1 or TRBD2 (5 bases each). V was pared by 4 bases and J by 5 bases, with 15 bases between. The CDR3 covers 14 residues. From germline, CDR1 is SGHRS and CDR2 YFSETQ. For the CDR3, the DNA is TGCGCCAGCAGCCTAGGGTCAGGGAGTGAGACCCAGTACTTC. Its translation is CASSLGSGSETQYF.

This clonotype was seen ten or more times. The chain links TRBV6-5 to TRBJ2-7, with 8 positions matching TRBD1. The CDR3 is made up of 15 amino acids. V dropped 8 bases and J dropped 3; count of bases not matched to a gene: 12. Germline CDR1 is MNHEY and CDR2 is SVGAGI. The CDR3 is CASGETGAFDYEQYF. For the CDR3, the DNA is TGTGCCAGCGGAGAGACAGGGGCTTTCGACTACGAGCAGTACTTC.

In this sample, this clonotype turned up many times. This CDR3 reads CASSLARESPLHF. For the CDR3, the DNA is TGTGCCAGCAGTTTAGCCAGGGAGTCACCCCTCCACTTT. The V and J genes are TRBV12-3 or TRBV12-4 and TRBJ1-6; a weak D match, TRBD1 (5 bases). The CDR3 totals 13 residues. The germline V and J ends were trimmed by 0 bases and 10 bases, with 7 bases remaining between them.

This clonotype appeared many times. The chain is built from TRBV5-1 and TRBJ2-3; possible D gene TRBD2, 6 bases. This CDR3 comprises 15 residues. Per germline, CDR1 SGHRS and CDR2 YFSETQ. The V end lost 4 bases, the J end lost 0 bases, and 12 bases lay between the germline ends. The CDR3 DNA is TGCGCCAGCAGCGACATCAGCGGGAGCACAGATACGCAGTATTTT. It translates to CASSDISGSTDTQYF.

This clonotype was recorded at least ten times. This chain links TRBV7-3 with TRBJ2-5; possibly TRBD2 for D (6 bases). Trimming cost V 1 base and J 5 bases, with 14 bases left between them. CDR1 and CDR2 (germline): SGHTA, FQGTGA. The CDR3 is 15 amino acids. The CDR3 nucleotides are TGTGCCAGCAGCTTAAGGCCCGGGAGAGGGGAGACCCAGTACTTC. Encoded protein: CASSLRPGRGETQYF.

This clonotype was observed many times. The CDR3 loop reads CASSFLAGGLTGELFF. DNA for the CDR3: TGTGCCAGCAGTTTCTTAGCGGGAGGATTGACCGGGGAGCTGTTTTTT. V gene TRBV28 combines with J gene TRBJ2-2, with TRBD2 matching over 10 bases. Germline assignment: CDR1 MDHEN and CDR2 SYDVKM. The V segment lost 3 bases and the J segment 5 bases; nucleotides outside the gene matches: 6. The CDR3 is made up of 16 amino acids. Looking up the rest from reference TRBV28 and TRBJ2-2 gives the full variable domain: DVKVTQSSRYLVKRTGEKVFLECVQDMDHENMFWYRQDPGLGLRLIYFSYDVKMKEKGDIPEGYSVSREKKERFSLILESASTNQTSMYLCASSFLAGGLTGELFFGEGSRLTVL.

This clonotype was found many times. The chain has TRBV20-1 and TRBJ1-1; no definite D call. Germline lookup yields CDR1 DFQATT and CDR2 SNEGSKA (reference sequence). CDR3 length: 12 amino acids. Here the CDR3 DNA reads TGCAGCCCGCTTGATGTGAACACTGAAGCTTTCTTT. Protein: CSPLDVNTEAFF.

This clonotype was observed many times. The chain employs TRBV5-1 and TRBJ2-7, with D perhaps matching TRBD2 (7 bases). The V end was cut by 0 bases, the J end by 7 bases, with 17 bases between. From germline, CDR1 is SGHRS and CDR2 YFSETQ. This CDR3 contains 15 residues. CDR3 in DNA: TGCGCCAGCAGCTTGGCCAACGAGGGGGGGGTAGAGCAGTACTTC. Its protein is CASSLANEGGVEQYF.

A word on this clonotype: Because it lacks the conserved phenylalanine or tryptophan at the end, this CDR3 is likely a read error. The CDR3 loop reads CASSLRAGGDTGELFS. DNA for the CDR3: TGCGCCAGCAGTTTACGAGCGGGAGGTGACACCGGGGAGCTGTTTTCT. The chain combines TRBV12-3 or TRBV12-4 with TRBJ2-2; 9 nucleotides line up with TRBD2. There are 16 residues in the CDR3.

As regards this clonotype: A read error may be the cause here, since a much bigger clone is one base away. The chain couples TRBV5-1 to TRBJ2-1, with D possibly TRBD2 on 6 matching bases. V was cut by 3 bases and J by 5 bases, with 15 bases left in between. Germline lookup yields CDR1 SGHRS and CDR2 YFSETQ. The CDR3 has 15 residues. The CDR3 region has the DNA TGCGCCAGCAGCTCCGAGCGGGTGTTCAACAATGAGCAGTTCTTC. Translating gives CASSSERVFNNEQFF.

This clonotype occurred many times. CDR3 protein: CASSLGQGLDEQYF. CDR3 DNA sequence: TGCGCCAGCAGCCTGGGACAGGGGCTTGACGAGCAGTACTTC. The chain recombines TRBV5-1 with TRBJ2-7; 10 nucleotides agree with TRBD1. This CDR3 comprises 14 residues. Germline CDR1 and CDR2: SGHRS and YFSETQ. J lost 5 bases, V lost 4 bases, and 6 bases had no gene match. Variable domain in full (rest from reference TRBV5-1 and TRBJ2-7): KAGVTQTPRYLIKTRGQQVTLSCSPISGHRSVSWYQQTPGQGLQFLFEYFSETQRNKGNFPGRFSGRQFSNSRSEMNVSTLELGDSALYLCASSLGQGLDEQYFGPGTRLTVT.

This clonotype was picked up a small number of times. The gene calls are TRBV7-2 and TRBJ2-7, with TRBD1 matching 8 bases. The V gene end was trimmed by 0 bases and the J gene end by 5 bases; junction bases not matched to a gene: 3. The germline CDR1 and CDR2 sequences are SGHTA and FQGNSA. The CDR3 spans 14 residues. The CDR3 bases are TGTGCCAGCAGCTTAGCTCGACAGGGGCACGAGCAGTACTTC. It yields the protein CASSLARQGHEQYF. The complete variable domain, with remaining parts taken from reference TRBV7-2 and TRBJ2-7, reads GAGVSQSPSNKVTEKGKDVELRCDPISGHTALYWYRQSLGQGLEFLIYFQGNSAPDKSGLPSDRFSAERTGGSVSTLTIQRTQQEDSAVYLCASSLARQGHEQYFGPGTRLTVT.